This is a list of T cell receptor beta chains from one sample in a study of T cells in Graves' hyperthyroidism and ophthalmopathy. TCRdb re-called the multiplex PCR reads with MiXCR, one entry per CDR3 protein. The data hold some 460,000 distinct CDR3 sequences, with approximately 14% observed a single time. Sequenced input: blood. The receptors stem from a woman under 30 with Graves' hyperthyroidism. The CDR3 runs from the conserved cysteine through the conserved F or W. Each record gives: D gene, V gene, J gene, clone size, CDR3 protein, CDR3 DNA. The D gene is left open where the match is weak. The listing skips clone size in some rows; elsewhere it reads once, few, many or a size class.

TRBD2	TRBV29-1	TRBJ2-2	few	CSVPAGANTGELFF	TGCAGCGTTCCGGCGGGGGCGAACACCGGGGAGCTGTTTTTT
NA	TRBV5-5	TRBJ1-2	many	CASSLHTPENYGYTF	TGTGCCAGCAGCTTACACACCCCGGAGAACTATGGCTACACCTTC
TRBD2	TRBV6-5	TRBJ2-3	many	CASSYSAASGSADTQYF	TGTGCCAGCAGTTACTCGGCCGCTAGCGGGAGTGCAGATACGCAGTATTTT
NA	TRBV6-2/TRBV6-3	TRBJ2-7	NA	CASSWDFRGEQYF	TGTGCCAGCAGTTGGGACTTCAGGGGCGAGCAGTACTTC
NA	TRBV12-3/TRBV12-4	TRBJ1-6	NA	CASSRRFSPLHF	TGTGCCAGCAGTCGGAGGTTTTCACCCCTCCACTTT
NA	TRBV7-8	TRBJ2-5	many	CASRLIGVQETQYF	TGTGCCAGCAGATTAATAGGGGTTCAAGAGACCCAGTACTTC
NA	TRBV20-1	TRBJ1-6	few	CSVPIRDTNSPLHF	TGCAGTGTTCCCATAAGGGACACAAATTCACCCCTCCACTTT
NA	TRBV12-3/TRBV12-4	TRBJ2-7	many	CASSFYGAYEQYF	TGTGCCAGCAGTTTCTACGGCGCCTACGAGCAGTACTTC
NA	TRBV7-9	TRBJ2-1	NA	CASSLGLATEQFF	TGTGCCAGCAGCTTAGGGTTAGCCACTGAGCAGTTCTTC
NA	TRBV27	TRBJ2-7	NA	CASSLSRLGEQYF	TGTGCCAGCAGTTTATCGAGGCTCGGGGAGCAGTACTTC
TRBD2	TRBV11-2	TRBJ2-3	many	CASSSGPAGGTDTQYF	TGTGCCAGCAGCTCCGGCCCCGCGGGAGGGACAGATACGCAGTATTTT
TRBD1	TRBV7-6	TRBJ2-3	NA	CASSLSLTGTDTQYF	TGTGCCAGCAGCTTATCCCTGACAGGGACAGATACGCAGTATTTT
NA	TRBV12-3/TRBV12-4	TRBJ2-1	NA	CASSFVRSSYNEQFF	TGTGCCAGCAGTTTCGTCCGAAGCTCCTACAATGAGCAGTTCTTC
NA	TRBV6-6	TRBJ2-1	NA	CASSSSISMLAYNEQFF	TGTGCCAGCAGTTCCTCGATTTCGATGCTAGCCTACAATGAGCAGTTCTTC
NA	TRBV3-1	TRBJ2-5	many	CASSNSGVQETQYF	TGTGCCAGCAGCAACTCAGGGGTCCAAGAGACCCAGTACTTC
NA	TRBV5-1	TRBJ2-1	many	CASSSQLGSYNEQFF	TGCGCCAGCAGCTCTCAGCTAGGCTCCTACAATGAGCAGTTCTTC
TRBD1	TRBV27	TRBJ1-2	NA	CASSSDRVYYGYTF	TGTGCCAGCAGTTCGGACAGGGTCTACTATGGCTACACCTTC
NA	TRBV30	TRBJ2-7	many	CAWSVGMTYEQYF	TGTGCCTGGAGTGTAGGCATGACCTACGAGCAGTACTTC
TRBD2	TRBV5-8	TRBJ2-5	many	CASTRGREETQYF	TGTGCCAGCACCCGGGGGAGGGAAGAGACCCAGTACTTC
TRBD2	TRBV6-1	TRBJ2-1	few	CASRTSGGYFYSSYNEQFF	TGTGCCAGCAGGACTAGCGGGGGGTACTTTTATAGCTCCTACAATGAGCAGTTCTTC
NA	TRBV12-3/TRBV12-4	TRBJ2-1	many	CAIAAGVSYNEQFF	TGTGCCATTGCGGCCGGGGTGTCCTACAATGAGCAGTTCTTC
NA	TRBV18	TRBJ1-1	many	CASSMGDEAFF	TGTGCCAGCTCTATGGGGGATGAAGCTTTCTTT
TRBD1	TRBV19	TRBJ1-6	many	CASRISGGWDNSPLHF	TGTGCCAGTAGGATCTCAGGGGGATGGGATAATTCACCCCTCCACTTT
NA	TRBV9	TRBJ2-7	few	CTSSVEASWGGAYEQYF	TGTACCAGCAGCGTAGAGGCGAGTTGGGGCGGAGCCTACGAGCAGTACTTC
NA	TRBV5-1	TRBJ2-7	few	CASSTGDKGEQYF	TGCGCCAGCAGCACCGGGGATAAGGGCGAGCAGTACTTC
NA	TRBV6-5	TRBJ2-1	many	CASSRRAVSSYNEQFF	TGTGCCAGCAGCCGGAGGGCAGTCTCTTCCTACAATGAGCAGTTCTTC
TRBD1	TRBV20-1	TRBJ2-7	many	CSAGDSTYEQYF	TGCAGTGCTGGGGACAGCACCTACGAGCAGTACTTC
NA	TRBV29-1	TRBJ2-7	many	CSVSGKSYEQYF	TGCAGCGTCTCCGGAAAATCCTACGAGCAGTACTTC
NA	TRBV5-4	TRBJ1-5	few	CASSQRRGWANNQPQHF	TGTGCCAGCAGCCAACGCCGGGGGTGGGCTAACAATCAGCCCCAGCATTTT
TRBD1	TRBV3-1	TRBJ2-1	many	CASSLRTGTSQFF	TGTGCCAGCAGCCTTAGGACAGGGACATCGCAGTTCTTC
TRBD2	TRBV5-4	TRBJ2-5	NA	CASSPAGGTETQYF	TGTGCCAGCAGCCCGGCGGGGGGGACGGAGACCCAGTACTTC
NA	TRBV29-1	TRBJ2-5	many	CSVPLPGAEETQYF	TGCAGCGTCCCTCTCCCGGGAGCGGAGGAGACCCAGTACTTC
TRBD1	TRBV12-3/TRBV12-4	TRBJ1-2	many	CASRTQGEYGYTF	TGTGCCAGCCGAACACAGGGGGAGTATGGCTACACCTTC
TRBD2	TRBV11-2	TRBJ2-3	many	CASSWASGTTDTQYF	TGTGCCAGCAGCTGGGCTAGCGGAACCACAGATACGCAGTATTTT
NA	TRBV9	TRBJ1-2	NA	CASSVGPTAGHLYGYTF	TGTGCCAGCAGCGTAGGTCCCACGGCAGGTCATCTCTATGGCTACACCTTC
NA	TRBV9	TRBJ1-3	many	CASSVGLPGSGNTIYF	TGTGCCAGCAGCGTAGGTCTCCCCGGGTCCGGAAACACCATATATTTT
TRBD1	TRBV25-1	TRBJ1-5	many	CASTSGTGDQPQHF	TGTGCCAGCACTTCCGGGACAGGGGACCAGCCCCAGCATTTT
TRBD2	TRBV20-1	TRBJ2-7	many	CSALLAGEQYF	TGCAGTGCTCTACTAGCGGGTGAGCAGTACTTC
NA	TRBV15	TRBJ2-7	few	CATSWAKRRGSYEQYF	TGTGCCACCAGCTGGGCTAAACGACGGGGCTCCTACGAGCAGTACTTC
NA	TRBV18	TRBJ1-6	many	CASSGTGDSPLHF	TGTGCCAGCTCGGGGACGGGGGATTCACCCCTCCACTTT
TRBD1	TRBV7-8	TRBJ2-1	many	CASSSGTGEYNEQFF	TGTGCCAGCAGCTCCGGGACAGGGGAATACAATGAGCAGTTCTTC